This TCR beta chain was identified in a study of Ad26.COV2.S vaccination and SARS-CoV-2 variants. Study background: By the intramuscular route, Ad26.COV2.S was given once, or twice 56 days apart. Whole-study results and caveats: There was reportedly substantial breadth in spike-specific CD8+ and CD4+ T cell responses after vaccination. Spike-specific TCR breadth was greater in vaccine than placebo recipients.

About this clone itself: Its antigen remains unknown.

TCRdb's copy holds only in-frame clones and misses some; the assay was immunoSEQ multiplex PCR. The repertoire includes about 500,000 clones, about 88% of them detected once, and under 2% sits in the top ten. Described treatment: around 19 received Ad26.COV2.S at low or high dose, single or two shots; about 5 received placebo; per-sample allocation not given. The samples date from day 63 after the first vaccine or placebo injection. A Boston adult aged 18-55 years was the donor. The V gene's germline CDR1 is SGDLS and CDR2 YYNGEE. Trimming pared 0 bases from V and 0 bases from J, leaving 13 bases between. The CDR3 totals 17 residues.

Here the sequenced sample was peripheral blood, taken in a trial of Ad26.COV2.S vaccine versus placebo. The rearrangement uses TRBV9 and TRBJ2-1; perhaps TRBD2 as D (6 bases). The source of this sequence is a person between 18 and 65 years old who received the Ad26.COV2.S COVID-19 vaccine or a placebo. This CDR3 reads CASSVDRGTGSYNEQFF. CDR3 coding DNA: TGTGCCAGCAGCGTAGATCGCGGGACCGGCTCCTACAATGAGCAGTTCTTC.